A few counts support the clone carrying this TCR beta chain. These data belong to a study of T cells in Graves' hyperthyroidism and ophthalmopathy. Study-level background: The blood sample was taken at first diagnosis, before treatment began.

At least 3 on the Clinical Activity Score was recorded for ophthalmopathy patients, who also had NOSPECS grade at least 4 and duration under 3 months. Thyroid ultrasound, orbital computed tomography, clinical symptoms, and serum thyroxine and TRAb underpinned diagnoses. PBMCs stemmed from around 10 ml fresh peripheral blood. This CDR3 region has 15 residues. The V end was cut by 6 bases, the J end by 0 bases, with 9 bases between. CDR1 and CDR2 (germline): LNHDA, SQIVND (reference sequence). TCR beta CDR3 region amplification was performed from RNA transcripts. The primer set for the first-round RT-PCR of the TCR CDR3 was HTBI. TCRdb processed the multiplex PCR reads anew with MiXCR; each CDR3 protein has one entry. This table has roughly 600,000 distinct CDR3 sequences, more than 14% appearing once.

Sequenced: blood. The TCR originated in a woman between 45 and 65 years old with Graves' ophthalmopathy. The chain couples TRBV19 to TRBJ2-6, with a tentative D call TRBD1 (6 bases). Here the CDR3 reads CASRQGISGANVLTF. In nucleotides, the CDR3 is TGTGCCAGTAGACAGGGCATCTCTGGGGCCAACGTCCTGACTTTC. The whole variable domain, filled in from reference TRBV19 and TRBJ2-6, reads DGGITQSPKYLFRKEGQNVTLSCEQNLNHDAMYWYRQDPGQGLRLIYYSQIVNDFQKGDIAEGYSVSREKKESFPLTVTSAQKNPTAFYLCASRQGISGANVLTFGAGSRLTVL.